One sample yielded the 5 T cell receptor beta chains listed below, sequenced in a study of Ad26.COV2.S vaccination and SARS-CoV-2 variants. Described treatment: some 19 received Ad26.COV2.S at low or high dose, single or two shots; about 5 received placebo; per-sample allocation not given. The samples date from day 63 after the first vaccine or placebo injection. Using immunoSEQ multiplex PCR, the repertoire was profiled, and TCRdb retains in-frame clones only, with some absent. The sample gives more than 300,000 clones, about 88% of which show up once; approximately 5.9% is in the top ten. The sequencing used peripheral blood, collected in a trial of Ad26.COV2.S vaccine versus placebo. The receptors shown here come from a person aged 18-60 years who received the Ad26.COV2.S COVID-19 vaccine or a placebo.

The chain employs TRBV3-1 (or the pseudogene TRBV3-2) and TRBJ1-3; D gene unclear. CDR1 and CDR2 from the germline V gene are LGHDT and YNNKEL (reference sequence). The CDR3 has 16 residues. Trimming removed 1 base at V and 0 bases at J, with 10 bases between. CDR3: CASSQVVTDSGNTIYF. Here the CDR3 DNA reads TGTGCCAGCAGCCAAGTAGTAACAGACTCTGGAAACACCATATATTTT.

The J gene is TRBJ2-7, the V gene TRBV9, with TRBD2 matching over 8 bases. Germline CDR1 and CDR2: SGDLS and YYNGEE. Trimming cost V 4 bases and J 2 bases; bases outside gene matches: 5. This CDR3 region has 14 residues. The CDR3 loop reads CASSPETSAYEQYF. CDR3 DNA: TGTGCCAGCAGCCCGGAGACTAGCGCCTACGAGCAGTACTTC.

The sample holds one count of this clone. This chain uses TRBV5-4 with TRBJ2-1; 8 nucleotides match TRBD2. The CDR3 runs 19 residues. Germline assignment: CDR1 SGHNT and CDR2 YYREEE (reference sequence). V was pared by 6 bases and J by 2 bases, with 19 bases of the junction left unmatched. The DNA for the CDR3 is TGTGCCAGCAATCAAAGGAGCGGGAGAAAGGGCCTAACCTACAATGAGCAGTTCTTC. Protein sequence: CASNQRSGRKGLTYNEQFF.

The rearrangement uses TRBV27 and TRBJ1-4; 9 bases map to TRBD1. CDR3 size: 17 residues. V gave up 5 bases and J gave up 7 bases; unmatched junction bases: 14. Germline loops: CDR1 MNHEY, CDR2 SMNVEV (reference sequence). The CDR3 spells CASSPRLTGGVGEKLFF. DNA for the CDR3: TGTGCCAGCAGTCCCCGACTTACAGGGGGCGTCGGTGAAAAACTGTTTTTT.

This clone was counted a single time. CDR3 DNA: TGTGCCAGTAGACAGGACAGAAATCAGCCCCAGCATTTT. It encodes CASRQDRNQPQHF. The rearrangement links TRBV19 to TRBJ1-5, with a weak D call TRBD1 (6 bases). The CDR3 length is 13 residues. Trimming shortened V by 6 bases and J by 4 bases, and 10 bases separated the two germline ends. Germline V CDR1 and CDR2: LNHDA, SQIVND (reference sequence).